Following are 3 T cell receptor beta chains from one sample sequenced in a study of blood T cells in healthy people across ages. The authors ran a second PCR of 7 to 11 cycles using a sample-barcoded 5' primer and a J-beta primer mix. MiXCR was run by TCRdb on the 5' RACE reads, yielding one entry per CDR3 protein. The sample contains 1.5 million to 2 million distinct CDR3 sequences, roughly 28% of which appear only once. Sequenced material: blood. These receptors were taken from a woman younger than 45 in good health.

This sequence joins TRBV6-5 and TRBJ1-4; D is ambiguous. The CDR3 runs 14 residues. In germline, CDR1 is MNHEY, CDR2 SVGAGI. V shed 6 bases and J shed 1 base, with 9 bases lying between them. CDR3 region: CASRRVVTNEKLFF. The CDR3 nucleotides read TGTGCCAGCAGGAGGGTAGTAACTAATGAAAAACTGTTTTTT.

This clonotype has a handful of counts. This chain links TRBV20-1 with TRBJ2-1, with 14 positions matching TRBD2. J lost 8 bases, V lost 4 bases, and 7 bases had no gene match. The CDR3 has 15 residues. Per germline, CDR1 DFQATT and CDR2 SNEGSKA (reference sequence). CDR3 amino acids: CSAKGLAGVGDEQFF. The CDR3 DNA is TGCAGTGCTAAGGGACTAGCGGGAGTAGGGGATGAGCAGTTCTTC.

This sequence joins TRBV20-1 and TRBJ1-2, with 8 positions matching TRBD1. The CDR3 has 15 residues. Germline-derived CDR1 and CDR2 are DFQATT and SNEGSKA (reference sequence). Trimming at V came to 1 base and at J to 1 base, leaving 5 bases not matched to a gene. This chain's CDR3 is CSARGGTGSNYGYTF. The CDR3, as DNA: TGCAGTGCTAGAGGTGGGACAGGAAGTAACTATGGCTACACCTTC.